This T cell receptor beta chain derives from a study of T-cell memory formation after mild COVID-19. Overall study findings and caveats: Clones that contracted from day 15 to 85 were balanced CD4/CD8, while later expanders leaned CD4+. Pre-infection memory already had some responding clones, implying cross-reactive memory joined. Clones that contracted clustered mainly in CM and EM if CD4+ and in EMRA if CD8+.

This clonotype has a handful of counts. Its antigen is not identified. V lost 11 bases and J 6 bases, leaving 23 bases between the germline ends. The CDR3 has 15 residues. Germline loops: CDR1 MDHEN, CDR2 SYDVKM. The 5'RACE method, run with constant-segment primers, produced TCR alpha and TCR beta cDNA libraries (carrying sample barcodes and UMIs). TCRdb itself ran the 5' RACE reads through MiXCR, one entry per CDR3 protein. The sample comprises about 350,000 distinct CDR3 sequences, 12% to 15% of which are singletons, and about a fifth rests with the top ten. Sequencing was carried out using PBMCs or a T cell subset sorted from them (not recorded which). The source is a man between 18 and 29 years old who had mild COVID-19 (a few samples of this study predate the infection). Cell type and time point are not known. The gene calls are TRBV28 and TRBJ1-5; D unresolved. The CDR3 here is CASSAGSNIGQPQHF. Here the CDR3 DNA reads TGTGCCTCCTCGGCCGGTTCTAATATTGGTCAGCCCCAGCATTTT.